One and the same sample provided the 29 T cell receptor beta chains below, sequenced in a study of read filtering for tumor transcriptome and immune sequencing (dated by TCRdb to about 2020). TCRdb shows the sequencer as Illumina HiSeq 4000. TCR libraries were built from approximately 400 ng RNA with the Immunoverse kit, using molecular barcoded adaptors covering alpha/delta and beta/gamma chains. In-frame beta chains were kept once TCRdb had trimmed the public reads at Q25 with fastp and called clones with MiXCR. For every CDR3 protein sequence, its rows merge into one entry that carries the most common genes and DNA. Here the sample has around 240 distinct CDR3 sequences; 73% occur a single time. Clones ranked in the top ten supply approximately 46% of the sample. Input material: a population of CD138-negative cells sorted from bone marrow. What this sample's cell subset or site label stands for: bone marrow mononuclear cells depleted of CD138+ plasma/myeloma cells by negative magnetic selection. These receptors were collected from a donor aged 40 or older with multiple myeloma. This table probably holds off-target reads from a library built for another chain.

Within the sample, this clonotype is hyperexpanded. The chain couples TRBV11-2 to TRBJ2-3; a weak D match, TRBD1 (7 bases). In germline, CDR1 is SGHAT, CDR2 FQNNGV. CDR3 length: 16 residues. V was trimmed by 4 bases and J by 0 bases, leaving 14 bases between them. Here the CDR3 reads CASSWGGDSSTDTQYF. In DNA, the CDR3 is TGTGCCAGCAGCTGGGGCGGGGACAGCAGCACAGATACGCAGTATTTT. Combining the CDR3 with reference TRBV11-2 and TRBJ2-3 gives the whole variable domain EAGVAQSPRYKIIEKRQSVAFWCNPISGHATLYWYQQILGQGPKLLIQFQNNGVVDDSQLPKDRFSAERLKGVDSTLKIQPAKLEDSAVYLCASSWGGDSSTDTQYFGPGTRLTVL.

A word on this clonotype: One end of the junction varies from germline; a read error may be responsible. The chain has TRBV20-1 and TRBJ2-2, with D possibly called TRBD1 or TRBD2 (5 bases each). Germline CDR1 and CDR2: DFQATT and SNEGSKA (reference sequence). The CDR3 contains 18 residues. CDR3 sequence reads: CSARDWGEDNPDTGELFF. The CDR3 region has the DNA TGCAGCGCTAGAGATTGGGGAGAGGACAACCCGGACACCGGGGAGCTGTTTTTT.

The chain carries TRBV19 and TRBJ2-7; D is uncertain. Germline lookup yields CDR1 LNHDA and CDR2 SQIVND (reference sequence). The CDR3 contains 13 residues. V shed 1 base and J shed 7 bases, with 11 bases lying between them. The chain's CDR3 is CASSIGIHGEQYF. The CDR3 DNA follows: TGTGCCAGTAGTATAGGGATCCATGGAGAGCAGTACTTC.

This chain uses TRBV28 with TRBJ2-7, with D perhaps matching TRBD1 or TRBD2 (5 bases each). Germline CDR1 MDHEN, CDR2 SYDVKM. V gave up 11 bases and J gave up 7 bases, with 24 bases separating them. The CDR3 is made up of 14 amino acids. The CDR3 nucleotides read TGTGCCGTCACCCCTCAGGGAGCCTCCCTGGAGCAGTACTTC. As protein: CAVTPQGASLEQYF.

This clonotype has only one observation. This chain links TRBV4-1 with TRBJ2-5; D is possibly TRBD2 (6 bases). The CDR3 is 15 residues long. Germline V gene sequence: CDR1 MGHRA, CDR2 YSYEKL. V was trimmed by 0 bases and J by 4 bases, leaving 12 bases between them. CDR3 sequence reads: CASSQESLGGETQYF. The CDR3 nucleotides are TGCGCCAGCAGCCAAGAATCTTTGGGGGGAGAGACCCAGTACTTC.

The genes are TRBV3-1 and TRBJ2-7; 8 bases match TRBD2. There are 13 residues in the CDR3. The J segment lost 3 bases and the V segment lost 5 bases, leaving 3 bases of the junction unmatched. Germline CDR1 LGHDT, CDR2 YNNKEL (reference sequence). CDR3 sequence: CASSTREGYEQYF. DNA for the CDR3: TGTGCCAGCAGCACACGGGAGGGCTACGAGCAGTACTTC.

V gene TRBV12-3 or TRBV12-4 combines with J gene TRBJ2-1; D ambiguous. CDR3 length equals 13 residues. The chain's CDR3 is CASGLGQGNEQFF. The CDR3 DNA is TGTGCTAGTGGTTTGGGTCAAGGGAATGAGCAGTTCTTC.

The chain carries TRBV29-1 and TRBJ1-1, with D uncertain. V was clipped by 3 bases and J by 0 bases, with 5 bases between them. Germline CDR1 is SQVTM and CDR2 is ANQGSEA. The CDR3 sequence is 12 residues long. This chain's CDR3 is CSVEDVNTEAFF. CDR3 nucleotide sequence: TGCAGCGTTGAGGACGTGAACACTGAAGCTTTCTTT.

The gene calls are TRBV25-1 and TRBJ2-5; D possibly corresponds to TRBD1 (6 bases). Trimming took 6 bases from V and 0 from J, leaving 8 bases between them. Germline V lookup: CDR1 MGHDK, CDR2 SYGVNS. The CDR3 runs to 13 residues. CDR3 DNA sequence: TGTGCCAGCAGGCAGGGGAACCAAGAGACCCAGTACTTC. Translation: CASRQGNQETQYF.

This chain uses TRBV12-3 or TRBV12-4 with TRBJ2-7; TRBD2 agrees at 7 bases. The CDR3 is 15 residues long. V shed 6 bases, J shed 1 base, and the junction held 9 bases outside the gene matches. The CDR3 here is CASSFPGGGSYEQYF. As DNA, the CDR3 is TGTGCCAGCAGCTTCCCTGGGGGGGGGTCCTACGAGCAGTACTTC.

The chain combines TRBV6-5 with TRBJ1-1; perhaps TRBD1 as D (6 bases). The germline V gene has CDR1 MNHEY and CDR2 SVGAGI. Trimming took off 0 bases at V and 7 bases at J, with 18 bases between the two ends. The CDR3 is made up of 16 amino acids. CDR3 region: CASSYSGGGGYIEAFF. CDR3 nucleotide sequence: TGTGCCAGCAGTTACTCAGGGGGGGGGGGATATATTGAAGCTTTCTTT.

The V and J genes are TRBV7-3 and TRBJ2-3, with 10 bases identical to TRBD2. Looked up from germline, CDR1 is SGHTA and CDR2 is FQGTGA. J lost 6 bases, V lost 1 base, and 4 bases had no gene match. The CDR3 runs 15 residues. The CDR3 region has the DNA TGTGCCAGCAGCTTAAATAGCGGGGGGACCGATACGCAGTATTTT. It specifies CASSLNSGGTDTQYF. Using reference TRBV7-3 and TRBJ2-3 for the parts outside the CDR3, the full variable domain is GAGVSQTPSNKVTEKGKYVELRCDPISGHTALYWYRQSLGQGPEFLIYFQGTGAADDSGLPNDRFFAVRPEGSVSTLKIQRTERGDSAVYLCASSLNSGGTDTQYFGPGTRLTVL.

J is TRBJ2-2 and V is TRBV19; D gene ambiguous. V dropped 4 bases and J dropped 5 bases, with 11 bases sitting between them. This CDR3 region has 14 residues. The germline V gene has CDR1 LNHDA and CDR2 SQIVND (reference sequence). DNA of the CDR3: TGTGCCAGTAGTACCTATACAGAAACCGGGGAGCTGTTTTTT. Amino acid sequence: CASSTYTETGELFF.

The rearrangement joins TRBV5-1 to TRBJ2-3, with 11 nucleotides matching TRBD1. The CDR3 loop spans 14 amino acids. In germline, CDR1 is SGHRS, CDR2 YFSETQ. J was trimmed by 3 bases and V by 7 bases; bases with no gene match: 4. The CDR3 nucleotides are TGCGCCAGCGGAGGACAGGGGGCGACAGATACGCAGTATTTT. Translated, it gives CASGGQGATDTQYF.

The chain recombines TRBV2 with TRBJ2-1; 7 nucleotides align to TRBD1. The V gene's germline CDR1 is SNHLY and CDR2 FYNNEI. After removal of 6 bases from V and 4 bases from J, the junction contained 6 bases not matched to a gene. CDR3 length: 14 amino acids. The CDR3 loop reads CASSSRDRYNEQFF. The CDR3, as DNA: TGTGCCAGCAGCTCCCGGGACAGATACAATGAGCAGTTCTTC.

J is TRBJ2-5 and V is TRBV20-1, with a weak D call TRBD2 (6 bases). Germline CDR1 is DFQATT and CDR2 is SNEGSKA (reference sequence). The ends were cut back, 0 bases at V and 3 bases at J, with 11 bases in the middle. The CDR3 covers 14 residues. The CDR3 nucleotides are TGCAGTGCTAGAGATCGTGGGGGGAAAGAGACCCAGTACTTC. The encoded protein is CSARDRGGKETQYF.

The CDR3 loop reads CASSQGLGKHNEQFF. The DNA of the CDR3 is TGTGCCAGCAGCCAAGGGTTAGGGAAACACAATGAGCAGTTCTTC. The chain employs TRBV14 and TRBJ2-1; D remains ambiguous. Trimming cost V 1 base and J 5 bases, with 12 bases left between them. Germline values: CDR1 SGHDN, CDR2 FVKESK. The CDR3 sequence is 15 residues long.

The chain links TRBV20-1 to TRBJ1-1; tentatively, D is TRBD1 (5 bases). Trimming stripped 5 bases from V and 1 base from J, with 8 bases between. The CDR3 has 12 residues. Germline CDR1 DFQATT, CDR2 SNEGSKA (reference sequence). DNA for the CDR3: TGCAGTGCTTTTACAGGGAACACTGAAGCTTTCTTT. It yields the protein CSAFTGNTEAFF.

This clonotype ranks as hyperexpanded. The chain employs TRBV5-4 and TRBJ2-3; TRBD1 might be the D (5 bases). CDR1 is SGHNT and CDR2 is YYREEE in the germline V gene (reference sequence). V lost 4 bases and J lost 2, with 14 bases in between. This CDR3 spans 15 amino acids. DNA for the CDR3: TGTGCCAGCAGCCCCGGACATACTGTCACAGATACGCAGTATTTT. This encodes CASSPGHTVTDTQYF.

This clonotype has more than one count but fewer than ten. The chain couples TRBV7-2 to TRBJ2-1, with D perhaps matching TRBD2 (5 bases). The length of the CDR3 is 13 residues. Trimming shortened V by 4 bases and J by 4 bases, and 8 bases separated the two germline ends. Germline V lookup: CDR1 SGHTA, CDR2 FQGNSA. CDR3 DNA: TGTGCCAGCAGCTCCGGGAAATACAATGAGCAGTTCTTC. It specifies CASSSGKYNEQFF.

The genes are TRBV6-1 and TRBJ1-6, with D tentatively TRBD1 (6 bases). CDR3 length: 14 amino acids. Looked up from germline, CDR1 is MNHNS and CDR2 is SASEGT. V gave up 4 bases and J gave up 7 bases, with 11 bases separating them. The CDR3 spells CASSVGGRNSPLHF. DNA for the CDR3: TGTGCCAGCAGTGTCGGGGGGCGAAATTCACCCCTCCACTTT.

A few counts support this clonotype. The conserved phenylalanine or tryptophan is not found at the CDR3 terminus, so this likely reflects a read error. The rearrangement joins TRBV9 to TRBJ2-1, with D unclear. The CDR3 runs 12 residues. V lost 0 bases and J lost 8, with 6 bases in between. CDR1 SGDLS and CDR2 YYNGEE come from the germline V gene. The CDR3 region is CASSVAGDEQFL. Here the CDR3 DNA reads TGTGCCAGCAGCGTAGCTGGGGATGAGCAGTTCCTC.

This chain links TRBV18 with TRBJ2-1; 7 bases map to TRBD1. With 1 base clipped from V and 5 bases from J, the junction kept 8 bases outside the gene matches. The CDR3 is 16 amino acids. The germline V gene has CDR1 KGHSH and CDR2 LQKENI. CDR3 in DNA: TGTGCCAGCTCACCACAACAGGGGTCGGGAAACAATGAGCAGTTCTTC. As protein: CASSPQQGSGNNEQFF.

The chain carries TRBV11-2 and TRBJ2-1, with 12 bases aligning to TRBD2. Germline-derived CDR1 and CDR2 are SGHAT and FQNNGV. The CDR3 extends over 16 amino acids. Trimming removed 1 base from V and 3 bases from J; junction bases left unmatched: 1. CDR3 protein: CASSLALAGGYNEQFF. CDR3 nucleotides: TGTGCCAGCAGCTTAGCACTAGCGGGGGGCTACAATGAGCAGTTCTTC.

The CDR3 DNA sequence: TGTGCCAGCCAGGAAACCTCTGGGGCCAACGTCCTGACTTTC. Residues: CASQETSGANVLTF. The genes are TRBV28 and TRBJ2-6; D is uncertain. Per germline, CDR1 MDHEN and CDR2 SYDVKM. The V end lost 8 bases, the J end lost 0 bases, and 8 bases lay between the germline ends. The length of the CDR3 is 14 residues.

The J gene is TRBJ1-1, the V gene TRBV7-9; TRBD1 is a possible D gene (6 bases). Germline-derived CDR1 and CDR2 are SEHNR and FQNEAQ (reference sequence). V shed 2 bases and J shed 7 bases, with 11 bases lying between them. This CDR3 contains 13 residues. CDR3 bases: TGTGCCAGCAGCTTAACGACAGGAGGTGAAGCTTTCTTT. Translated: CASSLTTGGEAFF.

The chain couples TRBV29-1 to TRBJ2-7, with 7 bases fitting TRBD2. V lost 4 bases, J lost 5 bases, and 11 bases stayed unmatched. CDR3 length: 14 residues. Germline V gene sequence: CDR1 SQVTM, CDR2 ANQGSEA. The CDR3 is CSVALAVHPDEQYF. DNA for the CDR3: TGCAGCGTTGCCCTAGCGGTCCATCCTGACGAGCAGTACTTC.

The chain recombines TRBV10-2 with TRBJ2-1; D is perhaps TRBD2 (6 bases). The CDR3 covers 14 residues. Germline CDR1 and CDR2: WSHSY and SAAADI. V lost 0 bases and J 6 bases, leaving 9 bases between the germline ends. CDR3 amino acids: CASSESVGGNEQFF. The CDR3 DNA reads TGCGCCAGCAGTGAGTCGGTGGGAGGCAATGAGCAGTTCTTC.

The rearrangement links TRBV28 to TRBJ2-1, with a possible D match to TRBD1 (6 bases). Germline V CDR1 and CDR2: MDHEN, SYDVKM. This CDR3 has 14 amino acids. V shed 3 bases and J shed 7 bases, with 13 bases lying between them. In DNA form, the CDR3 reads TGTGCCAGCAGTTTCCCGGGACATGTGAATGAGCAGTTCTTC. Translating it yields CASSFPGHVNEQFF.